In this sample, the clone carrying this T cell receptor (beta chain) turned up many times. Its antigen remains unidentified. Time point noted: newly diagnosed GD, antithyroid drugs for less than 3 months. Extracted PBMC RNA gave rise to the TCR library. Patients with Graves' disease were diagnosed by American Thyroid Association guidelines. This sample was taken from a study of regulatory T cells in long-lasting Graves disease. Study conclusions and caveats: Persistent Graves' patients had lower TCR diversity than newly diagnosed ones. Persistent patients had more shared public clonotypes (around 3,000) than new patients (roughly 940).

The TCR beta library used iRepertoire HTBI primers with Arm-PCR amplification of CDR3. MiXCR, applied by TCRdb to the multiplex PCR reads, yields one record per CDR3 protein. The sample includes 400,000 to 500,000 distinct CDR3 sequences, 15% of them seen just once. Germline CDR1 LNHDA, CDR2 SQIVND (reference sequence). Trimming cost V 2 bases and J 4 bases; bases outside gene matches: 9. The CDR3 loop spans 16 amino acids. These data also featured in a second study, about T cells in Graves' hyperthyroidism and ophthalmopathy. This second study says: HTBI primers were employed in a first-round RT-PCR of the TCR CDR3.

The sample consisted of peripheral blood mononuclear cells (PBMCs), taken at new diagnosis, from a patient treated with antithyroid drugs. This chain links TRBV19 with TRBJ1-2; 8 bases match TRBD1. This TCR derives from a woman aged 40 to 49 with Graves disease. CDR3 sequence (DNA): TGTGCCAGTAGTATAAGATCAGGGGGCGCGAGCTATGGCTACACCTTC. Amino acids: CASSIRSGGASYGYTF.